The following is a T cell receptor beta chain sequence with its context. This clonotype has only a few counts. Its antigen has not been determined. This clone may be a read error of a much larger clone one base away. Trimming takes 7 bases from V and 7 bases from J, and the germline ends sit 22 bases apart. The CDR3, from cysteine to phenylalanine, totals 15 residues. The DNA shown is the 45-base CDR3, in frame from base 1. The germline V gene encodes CDR1 LGHNT and CDR2 FRNRAP. This specimen comes from a study of regulatory T cells in long-lasting Graves disease (dated by TCRdb to 2020 to 2023). The study in broad terms: To count as having persistent Graves' disease, a patient had to have received antithyroid drug treatment for over 5 years with TSH receptor autoantibodies remaining persistently positive. A total of some 35 samples underwent TCR sequencing, from some 13 patients with persistent Graves' disease and 20 or so patients with newly diagnosed Graves' disease. Peripheral blood TCR sequencing and RNA sequencing compared persistent Graves' disease patients with newly diagnosed Graves' disease patients. Antithyroid drugs had been taken for about 10.3 years on average by persistent Graves' disease patients in the clinical cohort. The study was registered as a clinical trial and conducted in China.

What the time point label conveys for this sample: persistent/refractory GD, antithyroid drugs over 5 years with positive TRAb. For both TCR sequencing and RNA sequencing, RNA was extracted from PBMCs in TRIzol. The diagnosis of Graves' disease followed American Thyroid Association guidelines. Recruitment of patients was carried out at an endocrinology department in Xi'an, China. Each patient gave approximately 9 milliliters of peripheral blood, collected in an EDTA anticoagulant tube. Ficoll Paque Plus density gradient separation was used to isolate PBMCs, and no further T cell sorting was performed. An Agilent 2100 Bioanalyzer and agarose gel were used to assess RNA quality, and a NanoDrop 2000 was used to measure RNA concentration. Study-wide findings and limitations: Preferential use of TRBV28, TRBJ1-2 and TRBJ2-5 was observed in persistent disease, whereas TRBV20-1 and TRBJ2-1 were favored in newly diagnosed disease. Compared with newly diagnosed patients, patients with persistent Graves' disease had lower TCR Shannon entropy and fewer highly expanded clones, which suggests clonal expansion. Sequencing and analysis were limited to the TCR beta chain. Peripheral blood alone was examined, since thyroid tissue, which constituted the primary lesion, could not be accessed. The authors acknowledged the small sample size as a limitation that may reduce accuracy. A larger number of public clonotypes was shared among persistent patients (over 2,500) than among newly diagnosed patients (roughly 970).

Libraries were made using multiplex PCR. Sequencer: Illumina HiSeq 4000. iRepertoire HTBI primers and Arm-PCR amplification of CDR3 regions were used to construct TCR beta libraries. Before sequencing, the PCR products underwent gel purification. Per the source publication's procedure: Gene usage analysis of CDR3 amino acid clonotypes used the 55 to 80 TRBV and about 13 TRBJ segments found across samples. COPE and FqMerger were used to merge filtered high-quality paired reads into contigs. BLAST was used to align contigs to IMGT TRBV, TRBD and TRBJ reference genes, and CDR3 was defined according to IMGT. Any clonotype with a frequency above 0.1% was classified as a highly expanded clone. Shannon entropy served as the measure of repertoire diversity, while the Gini coefficient captured V-J evenness. Public clonotypes were defined as clonotypes shared by more than one individual. TCRdb handled the public reads itself, with Q25 trimming in fastp and clone calling in MiXCR, and kept productive beta chains. Rows merge per CDR3 protein into single entries with the most common DNA and genes. The V and J calls were not made by the authors but by TCRdb's processing. In all, the sample holds 400,000 to 600,000 distinct CDR3 sequences, and about a fifth of those were seen once. Approximately 6.4% of the sample rests with the top ten.

The chain was built from TRBV12-5 and TRBJ2-5, and possibly TRBD1, on 6 matching bases. The clonotype was recovered from a female donor with Graves disease. Specimen: peripheral blood mononuclear cells (PBMCs), collected when the disease was refractory, from a patient treated with antithyroid drugs. CDR3 region: CASAPGSGGRGTQYF. The DNA sequence is given as TGTGCTAGTGCCCCAGGATCTGGGGGCAGGGGGACCCAGTACTTC.